One sample yielded the 14 T cell receptor beta chains listed below, sequenced in a study of CD8+ T cells in alopecia areata. RNA was isolated and reverse transcribed to cDNA, the sequencing template. The method was immunoSEQ multiplex PCR; TCRdb's version includes in-frame clones alone and lacks a portion of them. The sample lists some 3,500 clones; about 71% were seen once. Sequences were obtained from skin. The receptors originated from a human donor in good health.

The rearrangement uses TRBV27 and TRBJ1-3; D perhaps matches TRBD1 (5 bases). The CDR3 spans 17 residues. The V gene lost 5 bases and the J gene lost 4 bases, with 21 bases spanning the gap. Germline V gene data show CDR1 as MNHEY and CDR2 as SMNVEV (reference sequence). The CDR3 sequence is CASSPSWGTRRGNTIYF. The CDR3 DNA reads TGTGCCAGCAGTCCGTCCTGGGGGACCAGGCGGGGAAACACCATATATTTT.

The rearrangement uses TRBV5-1 and TRBJ2-3, with D maybe TRBD2 (5 bases). The CDR3 extends over 15 amino acids. Per germline, CDR1 SGHRS and CDR2 YFSETQ. V gave up 0 bases and J gave up 1 base, with 9 bases separating them. The CDR3 sequence is CASSLVPAGTDTQYF. Here the CDR3 DNA reads TGCGCCAGCAGCTTGGTCCCAGCGGGCACAGATACGCAGTATTTT.

J is TRBJ1-5 and V is TRBV19; 8 nucleotides agree with TRBD1. The CDR3 is 19 residues long. The V segment lost 5 bases and the J segment 7 bases; nucleotides outside the gene matches: 22. Germline CDR1 LNHDA, CDR2 SQIVND (reference sequence). CDR3 protein: CASSSKGGQGARFNQPQHF. CDR3 sequence (DNA): TGTGCCAGTAGTTCTAAAGGAGGCCAGGGGGCGCGGTTCAACCAGCCCCAGCATTTT.

Only one count was recorded for this clone. The rearrangement links TRBV7-9 to TRBJ2-5, with D perhaps assigned TRBD1 or TRBD2 (5 bases each). Trimming shortened V by 5 bases and J by 6 bases, and 10 bases separated the two germline ends. Germline V CDR1 and CDR2: SEHNR, FQNEAQ (reference sequence). The CDR3 totals 12 residues. The CDR3 here is CASSVEGKTQYF. The CDR3 nucleotides read TGTGCCAGCAGCGTAGAGGGGAAGACCCAGTACTTC.

In its sample, this clone ranks as large. This chain connects TRBV10-3 to TRBJ2-7; perhaps TRBD1 as D (6 bases). The CDR3 is 17 amino acids. V was pared by 0 bases and J by 0 bases, with 15 bases between. CDR1 is ENHRY, CDR2 SYGVKD, per germline. In DNA form, the CDR3 reads TGTGCCATCAGTGAGTCCCAGACAGGCAAAAGCTCCTACGAGCAGTACTTC. Protein product: CAISESQTGKSSYEQYF.

The rearrangement uses TRBV4-2 and TRBJ1-1; tentative D call: TRBD1 (5 bases). V lost 5 bases, J lost 0 bases, and 16 bases lay in between. CDR3 length: 16 amino acids. CDR1 LGHNA and CDR2 YNFKEQ come from the germline V gene. The chain's CDR3 is CASSSERGGLNTEAFF. In nucleotides, the CDR3 is TGTGCCAGCAGCTCGGAGAGGGGCGGGCTGAACACTGAAGCTTTCTTT.

The chain recombines TRBV5-1 with TRBJ2-3, with 7 bases fitting TRBD2. V dropped 0 bases and J dropped 3; count of bases not matched to a gene: 7. The germline CDR1 and CDR2 sequences are SGHRS and YFSETQ. The CDR3 has 16 amino acids. For the CDR3, the DNA is TGCGCCAGCAGCTTGGGCCCGGGCGGGGGAACAGATACGCAGTATTTT. Encoded protein: CASSLGPGGGTDTQYF.

In its sample, this clone was seen a few times. V is TRBV5-6 and J is TRBJ2-5, with D possibly TRBD2 on 6 matching bases. This CDR3 region has 16 residues. V was shortened by 3 bases and J by 5 bases, with 20 bases between the two germline ends. From germline, CDR1 is SGHDT and CDR2 YYEEEE. The CDR3, as DNA: TGTGCCAGCAGCTCCAGCCTGGTGGTGGAGGGGGAGACCCAGTACTTC. As protein: CASSSSLVVEGETQYF. Drawing the rest from reference TRBV5-6 and TRBJ2-5, the complete variable domain is DAGVTQSPTHLIKTRGQQVTLRCSPKSGHDTVSWYQQALGQGPQFIFQYYEEEERQRGNFPDRFSGHQFPNYSSELNVNALLLGDSALYLCASSSSLVVEGETQYFGPGTRLLVL.

V gene TRBV6-1 combines with J gene TRBJ1-2; D is undetermined. Trimming took off 7 bases at V and 8 bases at J, with 17 bases between the two ends. Germline V gene lookup returns CDR1 MNHNS and CDR2 SASEGT. CDR3 length: 13 amino acids. The CDR3 loop reads CASTTEGFRGYTF. The CDR3, as DNA: TGTGCCAGCACCACGGAGGGCTTTCGGGGCTACACCTTC.

For this clone: Germline and junction disagree at one end, which may indicate a read error. The chain links TRBV14 to TRBJ2-5; 7 bases fit TRBD2. The germline CDR1 and CDR2 sequences are SGHDN and FVKESK. This CDR3 has 13 residues. The CDR3 nucleotides are TGTGCCAGCGGCCAAGGACTAGGCGAGACCCAGTACTTC. Amino acids: CASGQGLGETQYF. Filled out from reference TRBV14 and TRBJ2-5, the complete variable domain reads EAGVTQFPSHSVIEKGQTVTLRCDPISGHDNLYWYRRVMGKEIKFLLHFVKESKQDESGMPNNRFLAERTGGTYSTLKVQPAELEDSGVYFCASGQGLGETQYFGPGTRLLVL.

This chain joins TRBV5-1 and TRBJ2-5; D is unclear. This CDR3 region has 14 residues. CDR1 and CDR2 (germline): SGHRS, YFSETQ. V was pared by 5 bases and J by 2 bases, with 13 bases between. The CDR3 protein is CASRPRPLQETQYF. The CDR3 coding sequence is TGCGCCAGCAGACCGCGGCCTCTTCAAGAGACCCAGTACTTC. The full variable domain, rest sourced from reference TRBV5-1 and TRBJ2-5, is KAGVTQTPRYLIKTRGQQVTLSCSPISGHRSVSWYQQTPGQGLQFLFEYFSETQRNKGNFPGRFSGRQFSNSRSEMNVSTLELGDSALYLCASRPRPLQETQYFGPGTRLLVL.

This clone was seen a few times. This chain uses TRBV7-6 with TRBJ1-6, with 11 positions matching TRBD1. The CDR3 sequence is 16 residues long. CDR1 is SGHVS, CDR2 FNYEAQ, per germline. The trim removed 4 bases at V and 7 bases at J, leaving 6 bases unmatched. The CDR3 loop reads CASSYGQGAENSPLHF. In DNA, the CDR3 is TGTGCCAGCAGCTACGGACAGGGGGCGGAGAATTCACCCCTCCACTTT.

By share, this clone counts as large. The rearrangement joins TRBV5-1 to TRBJ2-1; tentatively, D is TRBD1 (5 bases). Trimming took off 5 bases at V and 7 bases at J, with 16 bases between the two ends. The CDR3 length is 14 residues. Germline V CDR1 and CDR2: SGHRS, YFSETQ. CDR3 loop: CASSSFGNRNEQFF. Here the CDR3 DNA reads TGCGCCAGCAGTTCTTTTGGGAACAGGAATGAGCAGTTCTTC.

This sequence joins TRBV11-2 and TRBJ1-5; D possibly corresponds to TRBD1 (5 bases). The CDR3 is 15 residues long. V gave up 2 bases and J gave up 3 bases, with 11 bases separating them. CDR1 is SGHAT and CDR2 is FQNNGV in the germline V gene. The CDR3 coding sequence is TGTGCCAGCAGCTTAAGTGGGGGAGTCAATCAGCCCCAGCATTTT. Protein: CASSLSGGVNQPQHF.